A single sample is the source of the 29 T cell receptor beta chains below, sequenced in a study of T cells in Graves' hyperthyroidism and ophthalmopathy. Researchers amplified the TCR beta CDR3 regions from RNA transcripts. TCR CDR3 underwent first-round RT-PCR with the HTBI primer set. TCRdb reanalysed the multiplex PCR reads using MiXCR and keeps one entry per CDR3 protein. The data contain a few hundred thousand distinct CDR3 sequences, around 20% of them seen just once; the ten biggest clones take up around two fifths. The sequenced sample consisted of blood. The receptors come from a man between 18 and 35 years old with Graves' ophthalmopathy.

Many counts were recorded for this clonotype. The V call is TRBV20-1, the J call TRBJ2-1; 11 nucleotides align to TRBD2. Germline V CDR1 and CDR2: DFQATT, SNEGSKA (reference sequence). The CDR3 runs 15 residues. V trimming: 3 bases; J trimming: 5 bases; junction bases outside the gene matches: 6. CDR3 loop: CSASKHSGGDNEQFF. The CDR3, as DNA: TGCAGTGCTAGCAAGCATAGCGGGGGGGACAATGAGCAGTTCTTC.

This clonotype was recorded a few times. The rearrangement links TRBV6-1 to TRBJ1-2, with a possible D match to TRBD1 (5 bases). The CDR3 has 13 amino acids. V lost 1 base to trimming and J lost 4 bases, with 7 bases between them. Germline assignment: CDR1 MNHNS and CDR2 SASEGT. In DNA form, the CDR3 reads TGTGCCAGCAGTGAAGACAGGACCTATGGCTACACCTTC. Amino acid sequence: CASSEDRTYGYTF.

This clonotype was recorded at least ten times. The chain couples TRBV6-1 to TRBJ1-1, with D possibly matching TRBD1 (5 bases). The germline CDR1 and CDR2 sequences are MNHNS and SASEGT. V was pared by 4 bases and J by 6 bases, with 21 bases between. This CDR3 spans 16 amino acids. The DNA for the CDR3 is TGTGCCAGCAGTGTCCCTGAGGGGTCAGGGAAAGCTGAAGCTTTCTTT. This encodes CASSVPEGSGKAEAFF.

The chain couples TRBV2 to TRBJ1-2, with 9 bases lining up with TRBD1. Trimming at V came to 6 bases and at J to 8 bases, leaving 13 bases not matched to a gene. Germline assignment: CDR1 SNHLY and CDR2 FYNNEI. The CDR3 spans 15 residues. CDR3: CASSAHRDRERGYTF. The CDR3 DNA reads TGTGCCAGCAGCGCCCACCGGGACAGGGAACGCGGCTACACCTTC.

In its sample, this clonotype was seen once. Since a much larger clone is just one base distant, this may be a read error. This sequence joins TRBV5-6 and TRBJ1-6; D call uncertain. From germline, CDR1 is SGHDT and CDR2 YYEEEE. The CDR3 has 14 residues. The CDR3 nucleotides are TGTTCCAGCAGCTTCCAGCGCTCTAATTCACCCCTCCACTTT. Its translation is CSSSFQRSNSPLHF.

This clonotype was picked up many times. V usage is TRBV7-6 and J usage is TRBJ2-3; 8 positions agree with TRBD2. The germline CDR1 and CDR2 sequences are SGHVS and FNYEAQ. V shed 1 base and J 1 base; nucleotides not matched to a gene: 7. This CDR3 is built from 17 residues. The CDR3 DNA reads as TGTGCCAGCAGCTTAGGACCAGCGGGGGACCGCACAGATACGCAGTATTTT. Protein product: CASSLGPAGDRTDTQYF. Full variable domain (missing parts from reference TRBV7-6 and TRBJ2-3): GAGVSQSPRYKVTKRGQDVALRCDPISGHVSLYWYRQALGQGPEFLTYFNYEAQQDKSGLPNDRFSAERPEGSISTLTIQRTEQRDSAMYRCASSLGPAGDRTDTQYFGPGTRLTVL.

This clonotype was picked up many times. For the CDR3, the DNA is TGTGCCAGCAGCCACGGACGGGAACAGTACTTC. As protein: CASSHGREQYF. The chain uses TRBV6-2 or TRBV6-3 and TRBJ2-7, with a possible D match to TRBD2 (5 bases). The CDR3 covers 11 residues. CDR1 and CDR2 from the germline V gene are MNHEY and SVGEGT. The V end was cut by 6 bases, the J end by 10 bases, with 13 bases between.

This clonotype was seen at least ten times. The chain joins TRBV2 to TRBJ2-4; the D is unclear. V was pared by 4 bases and J by 7 bases, with 5 bases between. Germline loops: CDR1 SNHLY, CDR2 FYNNEI. This CDR3 region has 11 residues. CDR3 DNA sequence: TGTGCCAGCAGTGCACTGAACATTCAGTACTTC. As protein: CASSALNIQYF.

In this sample, this clonotype turned up a few times. Being one base from a much bigger clone, this may be a read error. The chain combines TRBV6-1 with TRBJ2-2; the D gene is possibly TRBD1 (5 bases). Between the trimmed V and J ends, which lost 6 bases and 6 bases, there was a span of 8 bases. CDR1 and CDR2 (germline): MNHNS, SASEGT. This CDR3 contains 12 residues. DNA for the CDR3: TGTGCCAGCAGCTCAGGGTCCGGGGAGCTGTTTTTT. The encoded protein is CASSSGSGELFF.

This clonotype has just a few counts. The chain carries TRBV4-1 and TRBJ1-4, with D hard to call. Germline V CDR1 and CDR2: MGHRA, YSYEKL. V lost 1 base to trimming and J lost 8 bases, with 11 bases between them. CDR3 size: 14 residues. CDR3 DNA sequence: TGCGCCAGCAGCCAAGTAGCCGAGGGAGAAAAACTGTTTTTT. It specifies CASSQVAEGEKLFF.

This clonotype has a handful of counts. The rearrangement links TRBV7-8 to TRBJ1-1; 7 bases line up with TRBD1. The junction had 2 bases not matched to a gene; V was cut back by 1 base and J by 3 bases. Germline assignment: CDR1 SGHVS and CDR2 FQNEAQ. This CDR3 region has 14 residues. The chain's CDR3 is CASSLEGADTEAFF. The CDR3 DNA sequence: TGTGCCAGCAGCTTAGAGGGGGCAGACACTGAAGCTTTCTTT.

CDR3 sequence reads: CASSLDRAYNSPLHF. Written as DNA, the CDR3 is TGCGCCAGCAGCTTGGACAGGGCGTATAATTCACCCCTCCACTTT. The chain combines TRBV5-1 with TRBJ1-6; TRBD1 is a possible D gene (6 bases). Looked up from germline, CDR1 is SGHRS and CDR2 is YFSETQ. With 0 bases removed from V and 4 bases from J, the gap between germline ends came to 8 bases. The CDR3 runs to 15 residues.

V usage is TRBV5-5 and J usage is TRBJ2-7; 7 bases agree with TRBD1. Trimming removed 4 bases from V and 3 bases from J; junction bases left unmatched: 16. CDR1 is SGHKS and CDR2 is YYEKEE in the germline V gene (reference sequence). The CDR3 contains 17 residues. The CDR3 here is CASSNYGQVRDYYEQYF. The DNA of the CDR3 is TGTGCCAGCAGCAACTACGGACAGGTCAGAGACTACTACGAGCAGTACTTC.

This clonotype was recorded many times. The V and J genes are TRBV9 and TRBJ2-7, with D perhaps TRBD1 (5 bases). The CDR3 spans 15 residues. V shed 3 bases and J shed 1 base, with 14 bases lying between them. Germline-derived CDR1 and CDR2 are SGDLS and YYNGEE. The DNA for the CDR3 is TGTGCCAGCAGCGACCCGGTATCAGGGTCCTACGAGCAGTACTTC. This codes for CASSDPVSGSYEQYF.

This clonotype was observed many times. V is TRBV12-3 or TRBV12-4 and J is TRBJ2-7; the D is unclear. V gave up 6 bases and J gave up 3 bases, with 9 bases separating them. The CDR3 runs to 12 residues. CDR3: CASSISIYEQYF. The DNA of the CDR3 is TGTGCCAGCAGCATATCGATCTACGAGCAGTACTTC.

The V and J genes are TRBV20-1 and TRBJ2-5, with TRBD2 matching 12 bases. CDR1 DFQATT and CDR2 SNEGSKA come from the germline V gene (reference sequence). V lost 7 bases, J lost 5 bases, and 11 bases stayed unmatched. The CDR3 spans 15 residues. The CDR3 is CSVTPRLAGDETQYF. Written as DNA, the CDR3 is TGCAGTGTTACGCCAAGACTAGCGGGAGATGAGACCCAGTACTTC.

This clonotype was recorded at least ten times. The chain employs TRBV3-1 and TRBJ2-3; D might be TRBD1 or TRBD2, each matching 5 bases. The CDR3 spans 15 residues. V shed 2 bases and J shed 4 bases, with 13 bases lying between them. From germline, CDR1 is LGHDT and CDR2 YNNKEL (reference sequence). The CDR3 bases are TGTGCCAGCAGCCAAACGGGACCAGCAGCAGATACGCAGTATTTT. Its protein is CASSQTGPAADTQYF.

The sample holds many counts of this clonotype. The V gene is TRBV2, the J gene TRBJ2-1; 13 positions agree with TRBD2. CDR1 is SNHLY and CDR2 is FYNNEI in the germline V gene. The CDR3 is 14 residues long. Germline trimming cut 9 bases from V and 7 bases from J; bases unmatched to any gene: 6. The CDR3 here is CARTGTSGVNEQFF. The CDR3 DNA sequence: TGTGCCAGAACCGGGACTAGCGGGGTTAATGAGCAGTTCTTC.

The genes are TRBV6-1 and TRBJ2-3; 9 bases agree with TRBD1. The length of the CDR3 is 14 residues. Germline CDR1 is MNHNS and CDR2 is SASEGT. Trimming cost V 10 bases and J 8 bases; bases outside gene matches: 13. CDR3 sequence (DNA): TGTGCCAACAGACGCGGACAGGGGTCGGGTACGCAGTATTTT. It encodes CANRRGQGSGTQYF.

V gene TRBV2 combines with J gene TRBJ2-3, with D perhaps TRBD2 (6 bases). CDR1 is SNHLY, CDR2 FYNNEI, per germline. Trimming pared 7 bases from V and 5 bases from J, leaving 13 bases between. This CDR3 region has 13 residues. The CDR3 protein is CASKLFGGDTQYF. In DNA, the CDR3 is TGTGCCAGCAAACTGTTCGGGGGAGATACGCAGTATTTT.

This clonotype was seen ten or more times. This chain links TRBV12-3 or TRBV12-4 with TRBJ1-2, with 7 bases matching TRBD1. The CDR3 length is 15 residues. The V segment lost 2 bases and the J segment 4 bases; nucleotides outside the gene matches: 7. The CDR3 region has the DNA TGTGCCAGCAGTTTAAGGGACAGACGAGTCTATGGCTACACCTTC. Translating it yields CASSLRDRRVYGYTF.

The chain links TRBV6-1 to TRBJ1-1; TRBD1 might be the D (6 bases). The CDR3 is made up of 13 amino acids. V was shortened by 5 bases and J by 10 bases, with 17 bases between the two germline ends. The germline V gene has CDR1 MNHNS and CDR2 SASEGT. CDR3 nucleotides: TGTGCCAGCAGTTATAAGGGAGGGGGGATAGCTTTCTTT. It encodes CASSYKGGGIAFF.

The rearrangement joins TRBV19 to TRBJ2-1, with a weak D call TRBD1 (6 bases). In germline, CDR1 is LNHDA, CDR2 SQIVND (reference sequence). Between the trimmed V and J ends, which lost 8 bases and 0 bases, there was a span of 17 bases. This CDR3 has 16 residues. CDR3 sequence reads: CASPGDTCYSYNEQFF. In DNA form, the CDR3 reads TGTGCCAGTCCAGGGGACACTTGCTACTCCTACAATGAGCAGTTCTTC.

This clonotype was seen many times. V gene TRBV11-2 combines with J gene TRBJ2-5, with a weak D call TRBD1 (6 bases). CDR3 length equals 11 residues. Trimming took 10 bases from V and 5 from J, leaving 11 bases between them. The germline gives CDR1 SGHAT, CDR2 FQNNGV. The CDR3 DNA reads as TGTGCCACACGGACAGTGGAGACCCAGTACTTC. Amino acids: CATRTVETQYF.

This sequence joins TRBV9 and TRBJ2-7, with 7 bases matching TRBD2. The CDR3 extends over 14 amino acids. With 3 bases clipped from V and 0 bases from J, the junction kept 3 bases outside the gene matches. In germline, CDR1 is SGDLS, CDR2 YYNGEE. The CDR3 sequence is CASSELASSYEQYF. The CDR3 DNA is TGTGCCAGCAGCGAACTAGCGAGCTCCTACGAGCAGTACTTC. The full variable domain, rest sourced from reference TRBV9 and TRBJ2-7, is DSGVTQTPKHLITATGQRVTLRCSPRSGDLSVYWYQQSLDQGLQFLIQYYNGEERAKGNILERFSAQQFPDLHSELNLSSLELGDSALYFCASSELASSYEQYFGPGTRLTVT.

The chain combines TRBV6-1 with TRBJ1-2; TRBD1 is a possible D gene (6 bases). V was pared by 4 bases and J by 3 bases, with 15 bases between. Germline loops: CDR1 MNHNS, CDR2 SASEGT. The CDR3 has 15 amino acids. The CDR3 DNA reads as TGTGCCAGCAGTGGAGGGACACCCTTTGACTATGGCTACACCTTC. It codes for CASSGGTPFDYGYTF.

The sample holds many counts of this clonotype. The chain has TRBV7-2 and TRBJ1-1; D is unresolved. The CDR3 length is 12 residues. Germline CDR1 is SGHTA and CDR2 is FQGNSA. V was trimmed by 2 bases and J by 6 bases, leaving 7 bases between them. The CDR3 protein is CASSLRASEAFF. The CDR3, as DNA: TGTGCCAGCAGCTTAAGGGCGTCTGAAGCTTTCTTT.

In this sample, this clonotype turned up many times. V gene TRBV28 combines with J gene TRBJ2-7; D is perhaps TRBD2 (6 bases). The CDR3 sequence is 12 residues long. Germline loops: CDR1 MDHEN, CDR2 SYDVKM. Trimming left V 7 bases short and J 1 base short, with 8 bases between. In DNA, the CDR3 is TGTGCCAGCACCCGGGAGTCCTACGAGCAGTACTTC. This encodes CASTRESYEQYF.

Ten or more counts support this clonotype. The CDR3 DNA is TGTGCCAGCAGTTTAGAGCAGGGGATAGATCAGCCCCAGCATTTT. It yields the protein CASSLEQGIDQPQHF. The chain links TRBV12-3 or TRBV12-4 to TRBJ1-5; TRBD1 might be the D (6 bases). Trimming pared 1 base from V and 5 bases from J, leaving 12 bases between. This CDR3 comprises 15 residues.